This TCR beta chain was obtained from a study of T cells after yellow fever vaccination. Study in general: Preparation used SMART-Seq v4 Ultra Low Input for the low-cell-number fractions. Notes on the study in general: FACS-sorted repertoires might harbor abundant contaminating clonotypes from the bulk population.

A note on this clonotype: As yet, its antigen is unknown.

This CDR3 is 17 amino acids long. They built TCR cDNA with 5'RACE template switching, a step that put in a universal primer site and UMIs. TCRdb re-called the 5' RACE reads with MiXCR, one entry per CDR3 protein. The sample lists roughly 500,000 distinct CDR3 sequences, approximately 21% occurring once. The clonotype was recovered from a man aged 25-45 years who received the YFV17D yellow fever vaccine. The rearrangement links TRBV1 to TRBJ2-2. TRBV1 is annotated as a pseudogene. The sample consisted of PBMCs, taken 15 days after the yellow fever booster vaccination. CDR3 DNA sequence: TGCACCAGCAGCCAAGATCTGGGGGATCATTTCACCGGGGAGCTGTTTTTT. The encoded protein is CTSSQDLGDHFTGELFF.